Following are 11 T cell receptor beta chains from one sample sequenced in a study of blood T cell repertoires in COVID-19. Sequencing used immunoSEQ multiplex PCR; TCRdb keeps in-frame clones, though not all of them. The profile shows approximately 200,000 clones, 87% of them singletons. The sequencing sample was made of PBMCs or T cells enriched from blood (not recorded which). The source of these receptors is a young woman who had recovered from COVID-19.

This clone occurred many times. J is TRBJ2-1 and V is TRBV6-5; the match to TRBD2 covers 9 bases. In germline, CDR1 is MNHEY, CDR2 SVGAGI. V was clipped by 5 bases and J by 3 bases; unmatched bases: 5. The CDR3 consists of 15 residues. The CDR3 DNA is TGTGCCAGCAGTCTAGCGGGGATCAACTACAATGAGCAGTTCTTC. Amino acid sequence: CASSLAGINYNEQFF.

The J gene is TRBJ2-7, the V gene TRBV18; possibly TRBD1 for D (5 bases). Trimming left V 4 bases short and J 0 bases short, with 7 bases between. Germline V CDR1 and CDR2: KGHSH, LQKENI. CDR3 size: 13 residues. CDR3 residues: CASSRDSSYEQYF. CDR3 nucleotide sequence: TGTGCCAGCTCACGAGACAGCTCCTACGAGCAGTACTTC.

The sample holds one count of this clone. V and J are TRBV5-4 and TRBJ1-3, with 7 positions matching TRBD1. This CDR3 contains 14 residues. The V gene's germline CDR1 is SGHNT and CDR2 YYREEE (reference sequence). J gave up 2 bases and V 4 bases, and 3 bases lay outside the gene matches. Here the CDR3 DNA reads TGTGCCAGCAGCAAGCAGGGGGCTGGAAACACCATATATTTT. Amino acid sequence: CASSKQGAGNTIYF.

This rearrangement joins TRBV3-1 (or the pseudogene TRBV3-2) to TRBJ2-4, with 9 bases matching TRBD2. The CDR3 contains 15 residues. Per the germline V gene, CDR1 is LGHDT and CDR2 is YNNKEL (reference sequence). V gave up 2 bases and J gave up 10 bases; unmatched junction bases: 9. CDR3: CASSQTGLAGTIQYF. The CDR3 DNA is TGTGCCAGCAGCCAAACGGGGCTAGCGGGAACTATTCAGTACTTC.

This chain uses TRBV10-3 with TRBJ2-5, with D possibly TRBD1 on 6 matching bases. V was trimmed by 10 bases and J by 2 bases, leaving 14 bases between them. The CDR3 covers 13 residues. In germline, CDR1 is ENHRY, CDR2 SYGVKD. The CDR3 sequence is CATSSGAQETQYF. The CDR3 nucleotides read TGTGCCACTTCTTCAGGGGCACAAGAGACCCAGTACTTC.

This chain joins TRBV4-3 and TRBJ2-1, with a possible D match to TRBD1 (5 bases). Trimming cost V 0 bases and J 5 bases, with 14 bases left between them. From germline, CDR1 is LGHNA and CDR2 YSLEER. The length of the CDR3 is 16 residues. The CDR3, as DNA: TGCGCCAGCAGCCAAGATTACTTGACAGATGACAATGAGCAGTTCTTC. It yields the protein CASSQDYLTDDNEQFF.

Note on this clone: The sample has other DNA sequences that encode this CDR3 too. This chain connects TRBV5-4 to TRBJ2-7, with D maybe TRBD1 (6 bases). In germline, CDR1 is SGHNT, CDR2 YYREEE (reference sequence). The CDR3 length is 15 residues. Between the trimmed V and J ends, which lost 2 bases and 0 bases, there was a span of 12 bases. In DNA form, the CDR3 reads TGTGCCAGCAGCTTAGGGGGATCGAGCTCCTACGAGCAGTACTTC. Residues: CASSLGGSSSYEQYF.

The chain employs TRBV6-5 and TRBJ2-3; possible D gene TRBD2, 5 bases. The CDR3 spans 13 residues. Germline V gene data show CDR1 as MNHEY and CDR2 as SVGAGI. V was trimmed by 8 bases and J by 0 bases, leaving 9 bases between them. The CDR3 region is CASGERSTDTQYF. For the CDR3, the DNA is TGTGCCAGCGGGGAGCGGAGCACAGATACGCAGTATTTT.

This rearrangement joins TRBV5-1 to TRBJ2-1; 10 nucleotides match TRBD2. The V gene's germline CDR1 is SGHRS and CDR2 YFSETQ. Germline trimming cut 5 bases from V and 3 bases from J; bases unmatched to any gene: 14. CDR3 length equals 18 residues. The CDR3 spells CASRRTPTGTSDYNEQFF. The CDR3 bases are TGCGCCAGCAGGCGGACACCCACCGGGACTAGCGACTACAATGAGCAGTTCTTC.

As concerns this clone: The same CDR3 also results from other DNA sequences found in this sample. V and J are TRBV30 and TRBJ1-1, with 8 bases matching TRBD1. Germline CDR1 GTSNPN, CDR2 SVGIG (reference sequence). With V trimmed by 3 bases and J by 1 base, 1 base remained unmatched. The CDR3 contains 13 residues. The CDR3 DNA reads TGTGCCTGGAGAGGACAGGGGAACACTGAAGCTTTCTTT. Amino acids: CAWRGQGNTEAFF.

The chain is built from TRBV27 and TRBJ1-4; TRBD1 might be the D (6 bases). The CDR3 sequence is 14 residues long. The germline V and J ends were trimmed by 3 bases and 2 bases, with 7 bases remaining between them. Per germline, CDR1 MNHEY and CDR2 SMNVEV (reference sequence). CDR3 amino acids: CASSLGATNEKLFF. CDR3 DNA sequence: TGTGCCAGCAGTTTGGGGGCCACTAATGAAAAACTGTTTTTT. Full variable domain (rest looked up from reference TRBV27 and TRBJ1-4): EAQVTQNPRYLITVTGKKLTVTCSQNMNHEYMSWYRQDPGLGLRQIYYSMNVEVTDKGDVPEGYKVSRKEKRNFPLILESPSPNQTSLYFCASSLGATNEKLFFGSGTQLSVL.